This record concerns one T cell receptor beta chain sequence. The data derive from a study of blood T cell repertoires in COVID-19. Study summary: COVID-19 samples, acute and convalescent, were from the United States, Italy and Spain. In each case, the material was cDNA or gDNA derived from T cells, B-cell-depleted T cells, or PBMCs.

As originally analysed: How many nucleated cells were present was estimated from reference gene primer amplification. TCRdb's table, derived via immunoSEQ multiplex PCR, lists solely in-frame clones and lacks some. V and J calls and clone size are as listed in that table; D and trimming were resolved from the DNA. The repertoire holds fewer than 60,000 clones, with about four fifths as singletons. The clonotype comes from a man aged 60 to 69 with acute or convalescent COVID-19. The sample consisted of peripheral blood.

In nucleotides, the CDR3 is TGCGCCAGCAGCTGGAATCCGGGACAACAAGAGACCCAGTACTTC. Protein: CASSWNPGQQETQYF. The V gene is TRBV5-1, the J gene TRBJ2-5, with a possible D match to TRBD1 (6 bases). Germline values: CDR1 SGHRS, CDR2 YFSETQ. The CDR3 is made up of 15 amino acids. V was clipped by 3 bases and J by 2 bases, with 14 bases between them.